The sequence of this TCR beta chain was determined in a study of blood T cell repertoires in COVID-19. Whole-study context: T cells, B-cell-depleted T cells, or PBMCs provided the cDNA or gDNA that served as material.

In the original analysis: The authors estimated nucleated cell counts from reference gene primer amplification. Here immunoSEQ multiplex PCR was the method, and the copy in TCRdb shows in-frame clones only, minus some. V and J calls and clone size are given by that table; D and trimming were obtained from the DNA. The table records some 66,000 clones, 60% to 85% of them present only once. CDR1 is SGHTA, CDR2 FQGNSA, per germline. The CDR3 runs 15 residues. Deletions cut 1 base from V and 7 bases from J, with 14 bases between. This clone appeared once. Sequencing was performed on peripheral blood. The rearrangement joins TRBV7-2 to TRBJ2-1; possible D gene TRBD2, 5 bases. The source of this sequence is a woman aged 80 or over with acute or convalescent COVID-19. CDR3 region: CASSLEALVVNEQFF. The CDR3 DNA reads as TGTGCCAGCAGCTTAGAAGCACTAGTGGTAAATGAGCAGTTCTTC.